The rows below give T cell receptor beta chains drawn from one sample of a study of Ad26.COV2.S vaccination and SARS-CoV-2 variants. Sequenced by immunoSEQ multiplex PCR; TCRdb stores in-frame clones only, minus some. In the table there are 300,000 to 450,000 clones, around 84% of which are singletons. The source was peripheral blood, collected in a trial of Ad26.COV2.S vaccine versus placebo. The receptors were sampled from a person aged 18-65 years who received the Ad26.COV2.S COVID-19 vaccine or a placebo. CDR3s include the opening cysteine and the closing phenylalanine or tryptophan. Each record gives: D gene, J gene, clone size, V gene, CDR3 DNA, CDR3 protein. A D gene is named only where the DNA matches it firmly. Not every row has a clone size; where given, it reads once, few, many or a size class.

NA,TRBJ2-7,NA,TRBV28,TGTGCCAGCAGTGCACTCCGGGGCCAAGCCTACGAGCAGTACTTC,CASSALRGQAYEQYF
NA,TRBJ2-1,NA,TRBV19,TGTGCCAGTAGTATAGGAGGCAATTGGGGCAATGAGCAGTTCTTC,CASSIGGNWGNEQFF
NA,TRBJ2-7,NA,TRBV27,TGTGCCACGATGACAGCCTCCTACGAGCAGTACTTC,CATMTASYEQYF
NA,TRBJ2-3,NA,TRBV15,TGTGCCACCAGCATCGGAGGGGGGGGACTCACAGATACGCAGTATTTT,CATSIGGGGLTDTQYF
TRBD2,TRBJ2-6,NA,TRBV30,TGTGCCTGGAGGGGACTAGCGGCATCTGGGGCCAACGTCCTGACTTTC,CAWRGLAASGANVLTF
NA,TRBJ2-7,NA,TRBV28,TGTGCCAGCAGAGTAGGGGGAAACGAGCAGTACTTC,CASRVGGNEQYF
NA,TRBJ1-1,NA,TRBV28,TGTGCCAGCAGTTTGGTGGACACTGAAGCTTTCTTT,CASSLVDTEAFF
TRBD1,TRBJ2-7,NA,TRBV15,TGTGCCACCAGCAGGAGGACAGGATCCTCCTACGAGCAGTACTTC,CATSRRTGSSYEQYF
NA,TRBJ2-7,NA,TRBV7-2,TGTGCCAGCAGCTTGACCCGGGACTTCCACGAGCAGTACTTC,CASSLTRDFHEQYF
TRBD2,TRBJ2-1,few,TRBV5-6,TGTGCCAGCAGCTTGAGGTCTAGCGGGGTCTCCTACAATGAGCAGTTCTTC,CASSLRSSGVSYNEQFF
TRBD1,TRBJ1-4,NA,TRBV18,TGTGCCAGCTCCCGACAGGGTAGGAATGAAAAACTGTTTTTT,CASSRQGRNEKLFF
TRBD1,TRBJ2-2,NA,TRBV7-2,TGTGCCAGCAGCTCCCGACAGGGGTTAACCGGGGAGCTGTTTTTT,CASSSRQGLTGELFF
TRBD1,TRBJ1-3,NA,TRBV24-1,TGTGCCACCAGTGAGCGGACAGGGGCCTCTGGAAACACCATATATTTT,CATSERTGASGNTIYF
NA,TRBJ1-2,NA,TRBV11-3,TGTGCCAGCAGCTTAGGGGTTTACGGCTACACCTTC,CASSLGVYGYTF
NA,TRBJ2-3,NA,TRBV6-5,TGTGCCAGCAGTACACACAGCACAGATACGCAGTATTTT,CASSTHSTDTQYF
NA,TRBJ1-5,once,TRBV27,TGTGCCAGCAGTTTCAGGGGTTCGGGGGGGAATCAGCCCCAGCATTTT,CASSFRGSGGNQPQHF
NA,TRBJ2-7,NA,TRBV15,TGTGCCACCAGCGGGGTTAGCAGGGGCTCCTACGAGCAGTACTTC,CATSGVSRGSYEQYF
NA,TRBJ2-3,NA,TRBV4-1,TGCGCCACCGGGACTTCTAGAAGCACAGATACGCAGTATTTT,CATGTSRSTDTQYF
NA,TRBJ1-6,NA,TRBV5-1,TGCGCCAGCAGCTTGGACACAGGAGGTTCACCCCTCCACTTT,CASSLDTGGSPLHF
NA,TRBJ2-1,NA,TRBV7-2,TGTGCCAGCAGCTTATCGGGACACCGGGAGCAGTTCTTC,CASSLSGHREQFF
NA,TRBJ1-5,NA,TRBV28,TGTGCCAGCAGCCCTCCGCATCAGCCCCAGCATTTT,CASSPPHQPQHF
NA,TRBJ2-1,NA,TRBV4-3,TGCGCCAGCAGCCAAGAGGGGACCGGCCTTAATGAGCAGTTCTTC,CASSQEGTGLNEQFF
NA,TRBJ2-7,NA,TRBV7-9,TGTGCCAGCAGCTTAGGTGGAGGGTCCCTCTCCTACGAGCAGTACTTC,CASSLGGGSLSYEQYF
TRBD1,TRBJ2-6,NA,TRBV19,TGTGCCAGTAGACTATCACAGGGGGAGGTATCTGGGGCCAACGTCCTGACTTTC,CASRLSQGEVSGANVLTF
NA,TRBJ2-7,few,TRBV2,TGTGCCAGCAGTGAAGCCGGTCTTGGGCAGGGCCGAAACGAGCAGTACTTC,CASSEAGLGQGRNEQYF
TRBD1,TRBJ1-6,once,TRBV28,TGTGCCAGCAGTGTAGGGACAGCTAATAATTCACCCCTCCACTTT,CASSVGTANNSPLHF
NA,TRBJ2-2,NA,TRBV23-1,TGCGCCAGCAGTCAAGATTCTCGGGTCGGAAGTTATGACGGGGAGCTGTTTTTT,CASSQDSRVGSYDGELFF
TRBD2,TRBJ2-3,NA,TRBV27,TGTGCCAGCAGGTACGGGGGGGTGTCAGATACGCAGTATTTT,CASRYGGVSDTQYF
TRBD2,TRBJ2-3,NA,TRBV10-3,TGTGCCATCGGGCCGGGACTAGCAAGGCAAGATACGCAGTATTTT,CAIGPGLARQDTQYF
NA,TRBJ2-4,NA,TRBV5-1,TGCGCCAGCAGCTTGCAGGGGGGAAAAAACATTCAGTACTTC,CASSLQGGKNIQYF
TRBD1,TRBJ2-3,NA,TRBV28,TGTGCCAGCAGTATCCCTACAGGGGCGGGCACAGATACGCAGTATTTT,CASSIPTGAGTDTQYF
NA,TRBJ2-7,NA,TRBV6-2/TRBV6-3,TGTGCCAGCAGTCCCCTTAGGAGCTCCTACGAGCAGTACTTC,CASSPLRSSYEQYF
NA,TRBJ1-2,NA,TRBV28,TGTGCCAGCCAGGAGGATGGCTACACCTTC,CASQEDGYTF
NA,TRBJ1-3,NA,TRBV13,TGTGCCAGCAGCTTCGGCGACTCTGGAAACACCATATATTTT,CASSFGDSGNTIYF
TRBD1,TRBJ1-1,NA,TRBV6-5,TGTGCCAGCAGCGGCCGGGACAGGGGAGGTGAAGCTTTCTTT,CASSGRDRGGEAFF
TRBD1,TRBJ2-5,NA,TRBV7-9,TGTGCCAGCAGCACGGGACAGGGCTCAGAGACCCAGTACTTC,CASSTGQGSETQYF
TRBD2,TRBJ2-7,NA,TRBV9,TGTGCCAGCAGCGCCTCTAGCGGGAGCTTCTACGAGCAGTACTTC,CASSASSGSFYEQYF
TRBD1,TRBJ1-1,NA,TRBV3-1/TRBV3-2,TGTGCCAGCAGCCGATTGACAGGGGACACTGAAGCTTTCTTT,CASSRLTGDTEAFF
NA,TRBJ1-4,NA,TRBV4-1,TGCGCCAGCAGCCAGCAGTGGCAGGATCCAACTAATGAAAAACTGTTTTTT,CASSQQWQDPTNEKLFF
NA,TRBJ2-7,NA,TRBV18,TGTGCCAGCTCACCAGTTCCCGACAGTTCCTACGAGCAGTACTTC,CASSPVPDSSYEQYF
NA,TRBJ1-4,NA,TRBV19,TGTGCCAGTAGACAAGGGTCTGATGAAAAACTGTTTTTT,CASRQGSDEKLFF
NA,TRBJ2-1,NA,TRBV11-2,TGTGCCAGCAGCCCGGGCGGAGGGGGCATCTACAATGAGCAGTTCTTC,CASSPGGGGIYNEQFF
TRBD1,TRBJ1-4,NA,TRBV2,TGTGCCAGCAGTGAGGGGGACAGGAATGAAAAACTGTTTTTT,CASSEGDRNEKLFF